Shown below are 16 T cell receptor beta chains from a single sample sequenced in a study of cytomegalovirus exposure and HLA in healthy donors. 13 Jbeta primers and 60 Vbeta primers were used for the PCR. Generated by immunoSEQ multiplex PCR, the TCRdb table keeps only in-frame clones and is missing some. The repertoire consists of about 130,000 clones, with approximately 80% occurring once and the leading ten covering about 1.8%. What was sequenced was PBMCs. Source of these receptors: a female donor in good health and CMV-seropositive.

The V call is TRBV7-7, the J call TRBJ2-2, with D possibly TRBD1 on 6 matching bases. CDR1 is SSHAT, CDR2 FNYEAQ, per germline (reference sequence). V shed 4 bases and J shed 3 bases, with 12 bases lying between them. The CDR3 is made up of 15 amino acids. CDR3 nucleotide sequence: TGTGCCAGCAGCTCACGGACAGAGGACACCGGGGAGCTGTTTTTT. It translates to CASSSRTEDTGELFF.

CDR3 sequence reads: CASKGGPSPTYEQYF. CDR3 nucleotides: TGTGCCAGCAAAGGGGGCCCCTCGCCGACTTACGAGCAGTACTTC. This chain connects TRBV6-1 to TRBJ2-7, with TRBD1 identical over 7 bases. The germline CDR1 and CDR2 sequences are MNHNS and SASEGT. The CDR3 consists of 15 residues. J was trimmed by 4 bases and V by 7 bases; bases with no gene match: 13.

This clone was observed a few times. V is TRBV5-4 and J is TRBJ2-3; tentative D call: TRBD2 (5 bases). V was cut by 4 bases and J by 3 bases, with 15 bases left in between. CDR1 and CDR2 from the germline V gene are SGHNT and YYREEE (reference sequence). The CDR3 covers 15 residues. CDR3 in DNA: TGTGCCAGCAGCGAGGCGGGCATTCGGACAGATACGCAGTATTTT. This sequence encodes CASSEAGIRTDTQYF.

This clone occurred a few times. One end of the junction varies from germline; a read error may be responsible. The chain has TRBV7-9 and TRBJ1-2, with 10 positions matching TRBD1. Germline V lookup: CDR1 SEHNR, CDR2 FQNEAQ (reference sequence). CDR3 length equals 14 residues. As DNA, the CDR3 is TGTTCCAGCAGCACGGGACAGGGGATCTATGGCTACACCTTC. The encoded protein is CSSSTGQGIYGYTF.

In its sample, this clone was seen a few times. The chain couples TRBV19 to TRBJ2-1; D is perhaps TRBD1 (6 bases). The germline CDR1 and CDR2 sequences are LNHDA and SQIVND (reference sequence). Trimming stripped 3 bases from V and 2 bases from J, with 14 bases between. The CDR3 contains 16 residues. This CDR3 is CASSIGAGATYNEQFF. In DNA form, the CDR3 reads TGTGCCAGTAGTATTGGGGCAGGGGCCACCTACAATGAGCAGTTCTTC.

The rearrangement links TRBV30 to TRBJ2-5; no firm D call. Germline V lookup: CDR1 GTSNPN, CDR2 SVGIG (reference sequence). This CDR3 has 13 amino acids. The ends were cut back, 1 base at V and 2 bases at J, with 8 bases in the middle. The CDR3 DNA reads as TGTGCCTGGAGTGGCCAGGCACAAGAGACCCAGTACTTC. Amino acids: CAWSGQAQETQYF.

This chain uses TRBV5-6 with TRBJ2-3; 11 nucleotides align to TRBD2. Germline-derived CDR1 and CDR2 are SGHDT and YYEEEE. The V segment lost 2 bases and the J segment 1 base; nucleotides outside the gene matches: 9. This CDR3 has 18 residues. For the CDR3, the DNA is TGTGCCAGCAGCTTTTACTTTAGCGGGAGGGCCGGCACAGATACGCAGTATTTT. Amino acids: CASSFYFSGRAGTDTQYF.

This rearrangement joins TRBV6-5 to TRBJ1-6, with TRBD1 matching 7 bases. The CDR3 is 15 residues long. Germline V lookup: CDR1 MNHEY, CDR2 SVGAGI. After removal of 1 base from V and 10 bases from J, the junction contained 7 bases not matched to a gene. CDR3 bases: TGTGCCAGCAGTTACTTTGACAGGGTGGGCTCACCCCTCCACTTT. This encodes CASSYFDRVGSPLHF.

The chain links TRBV2 to TRBJ2-7; 12 bases fit TRBD2. V shed 0 bases, J shed 3 bases, and the junction held 9 bases outside the gene matches. CDR1 and CDR2 from the germline V gene are SNHLY and FYNNEI. This CDR3 is 18 amino acids long. CDR3 sequence: CASSEAASGGAQYYEQYF. The CDR3 DNA follows: TGTGCCAGCAGTGAAGCAGCTAGCGGGGGGGCCCAATACTACGAGCAGTACTTC.

This clone was counted once. The V call is TRBV6-5, the J call TRBJ2-7; TRBD1 might be the D (5 bases). The CDR3 totals 15 residues. CDR1 and CDR2 from the germline V gene are MNHEY and SVGAGI. Trimming left V 0 bases short and J 0 bases short, with 9 bases between. DNA of the CDR3: TGTGCCAGCAGTTACTCGTTACAGGTCTCCTACGAGCAGTACTTC. It is translated as CASSYSLQVSYEQYF.

For the CDR3, the DNA is TGTGCCAGCAGCTCCTGGACTAGATCGGAGACCCAGTACTTC. Translation gives CASSSWTRSETQYF. The genes are TRBV7-2 and TRBJ2-5; 7 positions match TRBD2. The V and J ends lost 4 bases and 5 bases, in that order; junction bases with no gene match: 7. CDR3 length: 14 residues. CDR1 SGHTA and CDR2 FQGNSA come from the germline V gene.

The gene calls are TRBV11-2 and TRBJ2-7, with D uncertain. The V end was cut by 3 bases, the J end by 2 bases, with 17 bases between. The CDR3 has 16 residues. In germline, CDR1 is SGHAT, CDR2 FQNNGV. The CDR3 sequence: CASSFLTPKLAYEQYF. In DNA form, the CDR3 reads TGTGCCAGCAGCTTCTTAACACCCAAGCTAGCCTACGAGCAGTACTTC. The full variable domain, completed using reference TRBV11-2 and TRBJ2-7, is EAGVAQSPRYKIIEKRQSVAFWCNPISGHATLYWYQQILGQGPKLLIQFQNNGVVDDSQLPKDRFSAERLKGVDSTLKIQPAKLEDSAVYLCASSFLTPKLAYEQYFGPGTRLTVT.

This chain joins TRBV18 and TRBJ2-7; TRBD1 aligns across 7 bases. The V gene's germline CDR1 is KGHSH and CDR2 LQKENI. This CDR3 spans 14 amino acids. The junction had 10 bases not matched to a gene; V was cut back by 6 bases and J by 5 bases. CDR3: CASSWTGFTNEQYF. The CDR3 region has the DNA TGTGCCAGCTCTTGGACAGGTTTTACAAACGAGCAGTACTTC.

This clone came up a few times. The V gene is TRBV5-1, the J gene TRBJ2-2; 10 nucleotides line up with TRBD1. The CDR3 has 20 amino acids. The trim removed 0 bases at V and 0 bases at J, leaving 11 bases unmatched. Looked up from germline, CDR1 is SGHRS and CDR2 is YFSETQ. CDR3 sequence reads: CASSLAATGGPTSNTGELFF. The CDR3 bases are TGCGCCAGCAGCTTGGCCGCGACAGGGGGCCCCACTTCGAACACCGGGGAGCTGTTTTTT.

The CDR3 sequence: CASRGVDEKLFF. CDR3 DNA: TGTGCCAGCAGGGGAGTTGATGAAAAACTGTTTTTT. The chain carries TRBV5-8 and TRBJ1-4, with unresolved D. The CDR3 sequence is 12 residues long. Germline CDR1 is SGHTS and CDR2 is YDEGEE. Trimming took 5 bases from V and 6 from J, leaving 8 bases between them.

CDR3 DNA sequence: TGTGCCAGCTCACCACCGAGCTTGCCCGCCTACGAGCAGTACTTC. This encodes CASSPPSLPAYEQYF. The J gene is TRBJ2-7, the V gene TRBV18; no clear D. V was trimmed by 0 bases and J by 2 bases, leaving 11 bases between them. Germline loops: CDR1 KGHSH, CDR2 LQKENI. This CDR3 contains 15 residues. The entire variable domain, with the rest obtained from reference TRBV18 and TRBJ2-7, is as follows: NAGVMQNPRHLVRRRGQEARLRCSPMKGHSHVYWYRQLPEEGLKFMVYLQKENIIDESGMPKERFSAEFPKEGPSILRIQQVVRGDSAAYFCASSPPSLPAYEQYFGPGTRLTVT.